Reported below is one TCR beta chain. Its antigen is as yet unknown. The data were taken from a study of shared clonotypes between healthy human individuals. Study outcomes and limitations: Non-shared clonotypes had lower generation probabilities than those shared by all four donors.

Replicate sorted-subset PCRs were loaded with about 0.2 ug DNA, about 28,000 T cell genomes. In the authors' methods: For the immunoSEQ data, sequences were junction-only without quality scores, so filtering differed. Sequencing used immunoSEQ multiplex PCR; TCRdb keeps in-frame clones, though not all of them. V and J calls and clone size are given by that table; D and trimming were obtained from the DNA. The data show roughly 2,300,000 clones, about 90% seen once. Unmatched junction bases numbered 20, after V lost 4 bases and J lost 7 bases. The CDR3 is 19 amino acids. Per germline, CDR1 MGHRA and CDR2 YSYEKL.

The sample was naive CD4+ T cells from PBMCs. Subset reported: CD45RA+ positively selected. This clonotype was sampled from a man aged 18 to 29 in good health. Some clones in this sample may be carry-over from other donors' samples. The chain joins TRBV4-1 to TRBJ2-7; 12 bases line up with TRBD2. CDR3 nucleotide sequence: TGCGCCAGCAGCCTTCCTAGCGGGAGGGCTATTGGGTCGTGGGGAGAGCAGTACTTC. Translating gives CASSLPSGRAIGSWGEQYF.